This T cell receptor (beta chain) comes out of a study of T cell changes during pregnancy in multiple sclerosis. CDR3 size: 15 residues. Germline values: CDR1 KGHSH, CDR2 LQKENI. V was trimmed by 8 bases and J by 2 bases, leaving 16 bases between them. Here immunoSEQ multiplex PCR was the method, and the copy in TCRdb shows in-frame clones only, minus some. This sample yields tens of thousands of clones, of which around 90% are seen a single time; 1.5% to 2% belongs to the top ten. This rearrangement joins TRBV18 to TRBJ1-3; D is unresolved. The clonotype originates from a female donor with multiple sclerosis, enrolled in a pregnancy study. The sample consisted of peripheral blood, taken in the first trimester of pregnancy. The CDR3 DNA sequence: TGTGCCAGCGCGGCCATAGAAACAACTGGAAACACCATATATTTT. It specifies CASAAIETTGNTIYF.